This TCR beta chain originates from a study of cytomegalovirus exposure and HLA in healthy donors. Vbeta (60) and Jbeta (13) primers were used in the PCR. Profiling relied on immunoSEQ multiplex PCR, and the TCRdb table lists in-frame clones only, not all of them. The sample records around 190,000 clones, around 78% being singletons. Trimming removed 6 bases from V and 5 bases from J; junction bases left unmatched: 8. The CDR3 contains 14 residues. The germline V gene encodes CDR1 SGHTA and CDR2 FQGNSA. This sequence was found in a man aged 25 to 40 in good health and CMV-seronegative. The gene calls are TRBV7-2 and TRBJ2-7; 9 bases are shared with TRBD1. The material sequenced was PBMCs. CDR3 sequence (DNA): TGTGCCAGCAGACGGACAGGGGAAGTTAACGAGCAGTACTTC. As protein: CASRRTGEVNEQYF.